The clone carrying this T cell receptor (beta chain) was counted only a few times. The antigen remains undetermined. This CDR3 spans 18 amino acids. As it was prepared, the TCRbeta library received unique molecular identifiers. TCRdb re-called the PCR reads through MiXCR, storing one row per CDR3 protein. The data show 500,000 or so distinct CDR3 sequences, with roughly an eighth seen just once and around 15% held by the top ten. This specimen comes from a study of T-cell reconstitution after alpha-beta-depleted transplantation in children. The study, taken as a whole, reports: It was newly produced T cells that mostly accounted for T-cell counts and diversity one year after transplant. Expanded clones from the graft, numbering several hundred, reportedly supplied alpha-beta T cells about two months after transplant. At day 60, the high TCRbeta diversity found in some patients originated from recipient T cells and thymic progenitors that had survived.

The source is a female patient aged 2 to 10 who had a stem cell transplant for aplastic anemia, so the T cells may come from the graft donor. The chain joins TRBV21-1 to TRBJ1-1; the table assigns TRBD1, which was not confirmed against the DNA. TRBV21-1 is a pseudogene. The sequencing here drew on PBMCs, mostly from graft donor cells, taken 180 days after TCRalphabeta/CD19-depleted stem cell transplant. The CDR3 DNA reads TGTGCCGCCCCAAACAGGGACAGGGGCCACAAAGGCGACACTGAAGCTTTCTTT. Translation: CAAPNRDRGHKGDTEAFF.